This passage covers 26 T cell receptor beta chains from one sample sequenced in a study of control samples from healthy donors and cancer patients. Sequencing was performed with immunoSEQ multiplex PCR; in TCRdb, only in-frame clones are kept and a portion is missing. Of more than 110,000 clones in the sample, approximately 92% were seen once. Specimen: blood. The source is a man aged 25-45 years in good health.

The chain carries TRBV10-2 and TRBJ1-2; D ambiguous. V shed 0 bases and J shed 5 bases, with 7 bases lying between them. CDR3 size: 13 residues. Germline assignment: CDR1 WSHSY and CDR2 SAAADI. The CDR3 reads CASSESNFYGYTF. Here the CDR3 DNA reads TGCGCCAGCAGTGAGTCGAACTTTTATGGCTACACCTTC.

The J gene is TRBJ2-7, the V gene TRBV28; TRBD2 matches 7 bases. From germline, CDR1 is MDHEN and CDR2 SYDVKM. V lost 7 bases to trimming and J lost 1 base; unmatched junction nucleotides: 10. The CDR3 is 15 amino acids. The CDR3, as DNA: TGTGCCAGCACCGGGGGGAGGGAATCATCCTACGAGCAGTACTTC. Its translation: CASTGGRESSYEQYF. Filled out from reference TRBV28 and TRBJ2-7, the complete variable domain reads DVKVTQSSRYLVKRTGEKVFLECVQDMDHENMFWYRQDPGLGLRLIYFSYDVKMKEKGDIPEGYSVSREKKERFSLILESASTNQTSMYLCASTGGRESSYEQYFGPGTRLTVT.

A single count supports this clone. The rearrangement links TRBV10-3 to TRBJ2-2, with 9 bases aligning to TRBD1. V shed 6 bases, J shed 2 bases, and the junction held 1 base outside the gene matches. Germline V gives CDR1 ENHRY, CDR2 SYGVKD. The CDR3 has 14 amino acids. CDR3 DNA sequence: TGTGCCATCAGGACAGGGGGAAACACCGGGGAGCTGTTTTTT. Encoded protein: CAIRTGGNTGELFF.

This clone was detected once. The CDR3: CASSDVAGHGEKLFF. The CDR3 DNA follows: TGTGCCAGCAGTGATGTGGCAGGGCATGGTGAAAAACTGTTTTTT. The chain employs TRBV2 and TRBJ1-4; D perhaps matches TRBD1 (5 bases). The CDR3 length is 15 residues. Trimming took 3 bases from V and 7 from J, leaving 15 bases between them. The V gene's germline CDR1 is SNHLY and CDR2 FYNNEI. Together with reference TRBV2 and TRBJ1-4, the CDR3 gives the full variable domain: EPEVTQTPSHQVTQMGQEVILRCVPISNHLYFYWYRQILGQKVEFLVSFYNNEISEKSEIFDDQFSVERPDGSNFTLKIRSTKLEDSAMYFCASSDVAGHGEKLFFGSGTQLSVL.

V gene TRBV12-3 or TRBV12-4 combines with J gene TRBJ1-2; D gene ambiguous. This CDR3 contains 13 residues. Between the trimmed V and J ends, which lost 9 bases and 7 bases, there was a span of 18 bases. The CDR3 protein is CASTSTPTGGYTF. CDR3 coding DNA: TGTGCCAGTACTTCAACTCCTACTGGTGGCTACACCTTC.

This chain connects TRBV5-6 to TRBJ2-3; the match to TRBD1 covers 7 bases. This CDR3 is built from 15 residues. V lost 4 bases, J lost 2 bases, and 7 bases stayed unmatched. Germline V gene lookup returns CDR1 SGHDT and CDR2 YYEEEE. The CDR3 protein is CASSAWDRDTDTQYF. Written as DNA, the CDR3 is TGTGCCAGCAGCGCATGGGACAGAGACACAGATACGCAGTATTTT.

The V call is TRBV11-2, the J call TRBJ1-3, with D unresolved. Trimming took off 3 bases at V and 3 bases at J, with 9 bases between the two ends. CDR1 is SGHAT, CDR2 FQNNGV, per germline. The length of the CDR3 is 14 residues. This CDR3 reads CASSFDLGGNTIYF. Written as DNA, the CDR3 is TGTGCCAGCAGCTTTGATTTAGGTGGAAACACCATATATTTT.

A word on this clone: One end of the junction is discordant with germline, which a read error may explain. The chain is built from TRBV10-2 and TRBJ2-2; D remains unclear. The CDR3 runs to 15 residues. The germline V gene has CDR1 WSHSY and CDR2 SAAADI. The CDR3 spells CTSSEGLSSTGELFF. In nucleotides, the CDR3 is TGCACCAGCAGTGAAGGTTTGAGTAGCACCGGGGAGCTGTTTTTT.

The chain uses TRBV7-2 and TRBJ2-1; TRBD2 matches 7 bases. V lost 0 bases, J lost 12 bases, and 2 bases stayed unmatched. CDR3 length: 12 amino acids. The germline CDR1 and CDR2 sequences are SGHTA and FQGNSA. CDR3 sequence (DNA): TGTGCCAGCAGCTTAGCGGTAGCGGGGCAGTTCTTC. Encoded protein: CASSLAVAGQFF.

The V gene is TRBV28, the J gene TRBJ2-7, with D unclear. Germline CDR1 reads MDHEN; CDR2 reads SYDVKM. This CDR3 is 13 amino acids long. The germline V and J ends were trimmed by 8 bases and 0 bases, with 11 bases remaining between them. CDR3 coding DNA: TGTGCCAGCGAGGCTGTAACCTCCTACGAGCAGTACTTC. Translating gives CASEAVTSYEQYF. Variable domain in full (rest from reference TRBV28 and TRBJ2-7): DVKVTQSSRYLVKRTGEKVFLECVQDMDHENMFWYRQDPGLGLRLIYFSYDVKMKEKGDIPEGYSVSREKKERFSLILESASTNQTSMYLCASEAVTSYEQYFGPGTRLTVT.

A single count supports this clone. The chain joins TRBV27 to TRBJ2-3; the match to TRBD2 covers 12 bases. The germline V gene has CDR1 MNHEY and CDR2 SMNVEV (reference sequence). V trimming: 5 bases; J trimming: 4 bases; junction bases outside the gene matches: 7. The CDR3 spans 16 residues. The CDR3 sequence: CASSRILAGGPDTQYF. CDR3 nucleotide sequence: TGTGCCAGCAGTCGTATACTAGCGGGAGGACCAGATACGCAGTATTTT.

The chain is built from TRBV6-4 and TRBJ1-6; a possible D gene is TRBD1 (5 bases). V was clipped by 3 bases and J by 7 bases, with 10 bases between them. Germline V lookup: CDR1 MRHNA, CDR2 SNTAGT. The CDR3 is made up of 14 amino acids. CDR3 loop: CASSDQGSNSPLHF. DNA of the CDR3: TGTGCCAGCAGTGATCAGGGTTCCAATTCACCCCTCCACTTT.

The CDR3 coding sequence is TGTGCTAGTGGTTTGGTCAGGGGGCCAACTAATGAAAAACTGTTTTTT. Encoded protein: CASGLVRGPTNEKLFF. The chain is built from TRBV12-5 and TRBJ1-4; 8 nucleotides line up with TRBD1. The V gene's germline CDR1 is LGHNT and CDR2 FRNRAP. The J segment lost 0 bases and the V segment lost 0 bases, leaving 0 bases of the junction unmatched. The CDR3 has 16 residues. The full variable domain, in which reference TRBV12-5 and TRBJ1-4 provide the parts outside the CDR3, is DARVTQTPRHKVTEMGQEVTMRCQPILGHNTVFWYRQTMMQGLELLAYFRNRAPLDDSGMPKDRFSAEMPDATLATLKIQPSEPRDSAVYFCASGLVRGPTNEKLFFGSGTQLSVL.

The V and J genes are TRBV6-6 and TRBJ2-7; D perhaps matches TRBD1 (5 bases). CDR1 and CDR2 from the germline V gene are MNHNY and SVGAGI (reference sequence). The CDR3 runs 14 residues. Deletions cut 6 bases from V and 1 base from J, with 13 bases between. The CDR3 DNA reads TGTGCCAGCAGCCGACAGTTCGAATCCTACGAGCAGTACTTC. As protein: CASSRQFESYEQYF.

As to this clone: Other nucleotide sequences in the sample specify the same CDR3. The gene calls are TRBV5-6 and TRBJ1-5, with 8 bases identical to TRBD1. The CDR3 sequence is 14 residues long. The germline V gene has CDR1 SGHDT and CDR2 YYEEEE. Trimming at V came to 2 bases and at J to 8 bases, leaving 6 bases not matched to a gene. DNA for the CDR3: TGTGCCAGCAGCTTACAGGGGGGGCGGGAGCCCCAGCATTTT. This sequence encodes CASSLQGGREPQHF.

The chain couples TRBV30 to TRBJ2-7; no firm D call. Germline V CDR1 and CDR2: GTSNPN, SVGIG (reference sequence). Trimming removed 0 bases at V and 7 bases at J, with 7 bases between. The length of the CDR3 is 11 residues. DNA for the CDR3: TGTGCCTGGAGTGTACTTATAGAGCAGTACTTC. It yields the protein CAWSVLIEQYF.

The gene calls are TRBV5-1 and TRBJ2-2; 8 bases fit TRBD2. After removal of 3 bases from V and 0 bases from J, the junction contained 7 bases not matched to a gene. Germline lookup yields CDR1 SGHRS and CDR2 YFSETQ. The CDR3 has 17 amino acids. For the CDR3, the DNA is TGCGCCAGCAGCTCTCCAGGACTAGCAGCGAACACCGGGGAGCTGTTTTTT. It yields the protein CASSSPGLAANTGELFF.

The CDR3 loop is CASSLEGQGDEKLFF. DNA of the CDR3: TGCGCCAGCAGCCTAGAGGGACAGGGAGATGAAAAACTGTTTTTT. The V and J genes are TRBV4-3 and TRBJ1-4, with 9 bases matching TRBD1. After removal of 4 bases from V and 6 bases from J, the junction contained 6 bases not matched to a gene. The CDR3 is 15 amino acids. CDR1 is LGHNA, CDR2 YSLEER, per germline.

V is TRBV28 and J is TRBJ1-5; D is unresolved. Trimming stripped 6 bases from V and 4 bases from J, with 7 bases between. The germline CDR1 and CDR2 sequences are MDHEN and SYDVKM. CDR3 length: 12 residues. The chain's CDR3 is CASRGLNQPQHF. The CDR3 region has the DNA TGTGCCAGCAGGGGCTTGAATCAGCCCCAGCATTTT.

This clone has only one observation. This rearrangement joins TRBV30 to TRBJ2-7; D may be TRBD1 (5 bases). The CDR3 has 12 residues. V lost 7 bases and J 6 bases, leaving 16 bases between the germline ends. From germline, CDR1 is GTSNPN and CDR2 SVGIG (reference sequence). The CDR3 protein is CAFMGLIREQYF. The CDR3 nucleotides are TGTGCCTTCATGGGGCTTATCCGCGAGCAGTACTTC. Supplemented by reference TRBV30 and TRBJ2-7, the full variable domain reads SQTIHQWPATLVQPVGSPLSLECTVEGTSNPNLYWYRQAAGRGLQLLFYSVGIGQISSEVPQNLSASRPQDRQFILSSKKLLLSDSGFYLCAFMGLIREQYFGPGTRLTVT.

The V and J genes are TRBV19 and TRBJ1-2, with TRBD1 as a possible D gene (6 bases). Germline V CDR1 and CDR2: LNHDA, SQIVND (reference sequence). This CDR3 comprises 13 residues. Trimming took 4 bases from V and 4 from J, leaving 10 bases between them. The CDR3 is CASSKLQGYGYTF. CDR3 nucleotide sequence: TGTGCCAGTAGTAAATTACAGGGCTATGGCTACACCTTC.

The chain employs TRBV5-6 and TRBJ2-7, with D unclear. The CDR3 totals 12 residues. Germline CDR1 is SGHDT and CDR2 is YYEEEE. Trimming took 0 bases from V and 10 from J, leaving 11 bases between them. CDR3 residues: CASSLEGTIQYF. The CDR3 DNA is TGTGCCAGCAGCTTGGAGGGAACTATACAGTACTTC. Drawing the rest from reference TRBV5-6 and TRBJ2-7, the complete variable domain is DAGVTQSPTHLIKTRGQQVTLRCSPKSGHDTVSWYQQALGQGPQFIFQYYEEEERQRGNFPDRFSGHQFPNYSSELNVNALLLGDSALYLCASSLEGTIQYFGPGTRLTVT.

This clone was observed a handful of times. This chain links TRBV5-6 with TRBJ2-7, with TRBD2 matching over 12 bases. Losses at the gene ends were 4 bases for V and 4 bases for J; bases not matched to a gene: 9. This CDR3 is built from 16 residues. Per germline, CDR1 SGHDT and CDR2 YYEEEE. Here the CDR3 DNA reads TGTGCCAGCAGCCCATCACTAGCGGGAGGTCTGTACGAGCAGTACTTC. Its translation: CASSPSLAGGLYEQYF.

The chain combines TRBV4-1 with TRBJ1-1; 7 positions agree with TRBD1. Germline CDR1 is MGHRA and CDR2 is YSYEKL. The CDR3 spans 16 residues. Trimming at V came to 1 base and at J to 4 bases, leaving 9 bases not matched to a gene. CDR3: CASSQVSTSGGTEAFF. As DNA, the CDR3 is TGCGCCAGCAGCCAAGTCTCCACCTCAGGGGGCACTGAAGCTTTCTTT.

The V and J genes are TRBV5-1 and TRBJ1-1; possible D gene TRBD1, 5 bases. Trimming cost V 7 bases and J 1 base, with 11 bases left between them. Germline assignment: CDR1 SGHRS and CDR2 YFSETQ. CDR3 length equals 13 residues. The CDR3 DNA reads TGCGCCAGCGGTTGGCAGGGGAACACTGAAGCTTTCTTT. Translated: CASGWQGNTEAFF.

The chain has TRBV6-6 and TRBJ2-5; TRBD2 matches 13 bases. V shed 2 bases, J shed 5 bases, and the junction held 5 bases outside the gene matches. The germline V gene has CDR1 MNHNY and CDR2 SVGAGI (reference sequence). The CDR3 consists of 16 residues. This chain's CDR3 is CASSYPGLAGLETQYF. CDR3 bases: TGTGCCAGCAGTTACCCGGGACTAGCGGGACTGGAGACCCAGTACTTC.